These T cell receptor beta chains were read from a single sample in a study of cytomegalovirus exposure and HLA in healthy donors. The method was immunoSEQ multiplex PCR; TCRdb's version includes in-frame clones alone and lacks a portion of them. The table lists about 180,000 clones, just over 75% of them singletons. The material sequenced was PBMCs. These receptors were taken from a man aged 18 to 30 in good health and CMV-seronegative. Both conserved end residues are part of each CDR3. The D gene is left open where the match is weak. A clone size is listed for some rows: how often the clone was seen (once, few, many), or a class if it is expanded.

D gene: NA
clone size: NA
J gene: TRBJ2-1
V gene: TRBV7-9
CDR3 DNA: TGTGCCAGCAGCTTATCCTCTTACAATGAGCAGTTCTTC
CDR3 protein: CASSLSSYNEQFF

D gene: TRBD1
clone size: NA
J gene: TRBJ2-2
V gene: TRBV7-2
CDR3 DNA: TGTGCCAGCAGCTTATTTAGGGGGCCCGGGGAGCTGTTTTTT
CDR3 protein: CASSLFRGPGELFF

D gene: NA
clone size: NA
J gene: TRBJ2-7
V gene: TRBV11-2
CDR3 DNA: TGTGCCAGCAGCCCCCAGGGATACGAGCAGTACTTC
CDR3 protein: CASSPQGYEQYF

D gene: TRBD2
clone size: NA
J gene: TRBJ2-1
V gene: TRBV7-8
CDR3 DNA: TGTGCCAGCAGCATACGAGCGGGAGGGCAAACAGAGTTCTTC
CDR3 protein: CASSIRAGGQTEFF

D gene: TRBD2
clone size: NA
J gene: TRBJ2-7
V gene: TRBV7-2
CDR3 DNA: TGTGCCAGCAGCCTCAGGACTAGTGGGCTACACGAGCAGTACTTC
CDR3 protein: CASSLRTSGLHEQYF

D gene: NA
clone size: NA
J gene: TRBJ1-2
V gene: TRBV5-8
CDR3 DNA: TGTGCCAGCAGCTTGCATCAGGGTATTTCCTTTAACTATGGCTACACCTTC
CDR3 protein: CASSLHQGISFNYGYTF

D gene: NA
clone size: NA
J gene: TRBJ2-5
V gene: TRBV7-9
CDR3 DNA: TGTGCCAGCAGCCGAAAACAGGTTTTTCAAGAGACCCAGTACTTC
CDR3 protein: CASSRKQVFQETQYF

D gene: TRBD2
clone size: NA
J gene: TRBJ2-3
V gene: TRBV28
CDR3 DNA: TGTGCCAGCAGTTCGACTAGCGGGGGGGCCTCAGATACGCAGTATTTT
CDR3 protein: CASSSTSGGASDTQYF

D gene: NA
clone size: NA
J gene: TRBJ1-1
V gene: TRBV5-1
CDR3 DNA: TGCGCCAGCAGCCTGCAGACAGCGAACACTGAAGCTTTCTTT
CDR3 protein: CASSLQTANTEAFF

D gene: NA
clone size: many
J gene: TRBJ1-1
V gene: TRBV6-6
CDR3 DNA: TGTGCCAGCAGTGATGGACAGAACACTGAAGCTTTCTTT
CDR3 protein: CASSDGQNTEAFF

D gene: NA
clone size: NA
J gene: TRBJ2-5
V gene: TRBV23-1
CDR3 DNA: TGCGCCAGCAGTCAGCCCAGGGGAACCCAAGAGACCCAGTACTTC
CDR3 protein: CASSQPRGTQETQYF

D gene: TRBD2
clone size: NA
J gene: TRBJ2-1
V gene: TRBV7-9
CDR3 DNA: TGTGCCAGCAGCTTGGTAGCGGGGGGTGAGCAGTTCTTC
CDR3 protein: CASSLVAGGEQFF

D gene: TRBD1
clone size: NA
J gene: TRBJ2-5
V gene: TRBV2
CDR3 DNA: TGTGCCAGCAGTGCCCGACAGGGCCAAGAGACCCAGTACTTC
CDR3 protein: CASSARQGQETQYF

D gene: NA
clone size: NA
J gene: TRBJ1-5
V gene: TRBV19
CDR3 DNA: TGTGCCAGTAGTATGTCCAGGGGAAGACAGCCCCAGCATTTT
CDR3 protein: CASSMSRGRQPQHF

D gene: TRBD2
clone size: NA
J gene: TRBJ2-4
V gene: TRBV6-5
CDR3 DNA: TGTGCCAGCAGTTATAGTTTCCGGGAGGCGGACATTCAGTACTTC
CDR3 protein: CASSYSFREADIQYF

D gene: TRBD2
clone size: few
J gene: TRBJ2-5
V gene: TRBV6-5
CDR3 DNA: TGTGCCAGCAGTTACATGTCTAGCGGGAAAGAGACCCAGTACTTC
CDR3 protein: CASSYMSSGKETQYF

D gene: TRBD1
clone size: NA
J gene: TRBJ1-4
V gene: TRBV4-3
CDR3 DNA: TGCGCCAGCAGCCAAGACCTGACAGGGCGAAATGAAAAACTGTTTTTT
CDR3 protein: CASSQDLTGRNEKLFF

D gene: TRBD1
clone size: NA
J gene: TRBJ1-1
V gene: TRBV7-9
CDR3 DNA: TGTGCCAGCAGCTCGCCCGACAGGGGGATCACTGAGGCTTTCTTT
CDR3 protein: CASSSPDRGITEAFF

D gene: NA
clone size: NA
J gene: TRBJ1-2
V gene: TRBV6-6
CDR3 DNA: TGTGCCAGCTCACCCGCAGGAGGAGCTTTTAACTATGGCTACACCTTC
CDR3 protein: CASSPAGGAFNYGYTF

D gene: NA
clone size: NA
J gene: TRBJ1-5
V gene: TRBV2
CDR3 DNA: TGTGCCAGCAGTGAAGAACAGGCCGGGAATCAGCCCCAGCATTTT
CDR3 protein: CASSEEQAGNQPQHF

D gene: NA
clone size: few
J gene: TRBJ1-1
V gene: TRBV2
CDR3 DNA: TGTGCCAGCAATGGGGCAGGGTGGTTTGGGAACACTGAAGCTTTCTTT
CDR3 protein: CASNGAGWFGNTEAFF

D gene: NA
clone size: NA
J gene: TRBJ2-1
V gene: TRBV7-2
CDR3 DNA: TGTGCCAGCAGCTTAGTCTTGACTCGGGTCGCGAATGAGCAGTTCTTC
CDR3 protein: CASSLVLTRVANEQFF

D gene: TRBD1
clone size: NA
J gene: TRBJ2-7
V gene: TRBV9
CDR3 DNA: TGTGCCAGCAGCACCCGGACAGGGGGCGTAGCCGAGCAGTACTTC
CDR3 protein: CASSTRTGGVAEQYF

D gene: NA
clone size: NA
J gene: TRBJ1-2
V gene: TRBV18
CDR3 DNA: TGTGCCAGCTCACCTTTCGCAGGCGGAGGATCTAACTATGGCTACACCTTC
CDR3 protein: CASSPFAGGGSNYGYTF

D gene: TRBD1
clone size: NA
J gene: TRBJ2-7
V gene: TRBV4-1
CDR3 DNA: TGCGCCAGCAGCCAAGATCGGACAGGAGTCGCCTACGAGCAGTACTTC
CDR3 protein: CASSQDRTGVAYEQYF

D gene: NA
clone size: NA
J gene: TRBJ1-1
V gene: TRBV6-6
CDR3 DNA: TGTGCCAGCAGTTACCTCAGGGCGAACACTGAAGCTTTCTTT
CDR3 protein: CASSYLRANTEAFF

D gene: TRBD2
clone size: few
J gene: TRBJ2-7
V gene: TRBV27
CDR3 DNA: TGTGCCAGCAGTTCCAGTCTAGCGGGATACGAGCAGTACTTC
CDR3 protein: CASSSSLAGYEQYF

D gene: NA
clone size: NA
J gene: TRBJ2-2
V gene: TRBV2
CDR3 DNA: TGTGCCAGCAGGTCGACAGGACAAACAGCCACCGGGGAGCTGTTTTTT
CDR3 protein: CASRSTGQTATGELFF

D gene: NA
clone size: NA
J gene: TRBJ2-7
V gene: TRBV30
CDR3 DNA: TGTGCCTGGAGTGCCCGGGGCTACGAGCAGTACTTC
CDR3 protein: CAWSARGYEQYF

D gene: NA
clone size: NA
J gene: TRBJ1-2
V gene: TRBV5-1
CDR3 DNA: TGCGCCAGCAATCCACAGGGTGGGGACTATGGCTACACCTTC
CDR3 protein: CASNPQGGDYGYTF

D gene: TRBD2
clone size: NA
J gene: TRBJ2-1
V gene: TRBV29-1
CDR3 DNA: TGCAGCGTTGACCCCGGGACTAGCTACGACAATGAGCAGTTCTTC
CDR3 protein: CSVDPGTSYDNEQFF

D gene: TRBD1
clone size: few
J gene: TRBJ2-7
V gene: TRBV19
CDR3 DNA: TGTGCCAGTAGTATTCTGACAGGGGCCTACGAGCAGTACTTC
CDR3 protein: CASSILTGAYEQYF

D gene: NA
clone size: few
J gene: TRBJ2-3
V gene: TRBV9
CDR3 DNA: TGTGCCAGCAGCGACGGGGGATCTAGCACAGATACGCAGTATTTT
CDR3 protein: CASSDGGSSTDTQYF

D gene: NA
clone size: NA
J gene: TRBJ2-2
V gene: TRBV9
CDR3 DNA: TGTGCCAGCAGCGTAGGCGGATCCCCGAACACCGGGGAGCTGTTTTTT
CDR3 protein: CASSVGGSPNTGELFF

D gene: NA
clone size: once
J gene: TRBJ2-4
V gene: TRBV6-6
CDR3 DNA: TGTGCCAGCACCGAGGATGCGAAAAACATTCAGTACTTC
CDR3 protein: CASTEDAKNIQYF

D gene: TRBD1
clone size: NA
J gene: TRBJ1-2
V gene: TRBV29-1
CDR3 DNA: TGCAGCGCGGGACAGACAGGGGTCTATGGCTACACCTTC
CDR3 protein: CSAGQTGVYGYTF

D gene: NA
clone size: NA
J gene: TRBJ2-5
V gene: TRBV2
CDR3 DNA: TGTGCCAGCAGTGTACTACTAGCCGGAACTCCAACCCAAGAGACCCAGTACTTC
CDR3 protein: CASSVLLAGTPTQETQYF

D gene: NA
clone size: NA
J gene: TRBJ1-5
V gene: TRBV6-5
CDR3 DNA: TGTGCCAGCAGTTCAACAGGGATCAATCAGCCCCAGCATTTT
CDR3 protein: CASSSTGINQPQHF

D gene: TRBD2
clone size: few
J gene: TRBJ2-1
V gene: TRBV11-3
CDR3 DNA: TGTGCCAGCGGGGGACTAGCGGGAGAATCCTACAATGAGCAGTTCTTC
CDR3 protein: CASGGLAGESYNEQFF

D gene: NA
clone size: once
J gene: TRBJ2-4
V gene: TRBV6-6
CDR3 DNA: TGTGCCAGCGGAGCTGACTATGGCAAAAACATTCAGTACTTC
CDR3 protein: CASGADYGKNIQYF

D gene: TRBD1
clone size: NA
J gene: TRBJ1-6
V gene: TRBV5-6
CDR3 DNA: TGTGCCAGCAGCTTGGCGAGACAGGGGGCTCGGAAGTCACCCCTCCACTTT
CDR3 protein: CASSLARQGARKSPLHF

D gene: NA
clone size: few
J gene: TRBJ2-3
V gene: TRBV6-1
CDR3 DNA: TGTGCCAGCAGTGAAGTTCAGGGTCCAGATACGCAGTATTTT
CDR3 protein: CASSEVQGPDTQYF

D gene: NA
clone size: NA
J gene: TRBJ2-7
V gene: TRBV30
CDR3 DNA: TGTGCCTGGGGACAGTTTTACTACGAGCAGTACTTC
CDR3 protein: CAWGQFYYEQYF

D gene: TRBD1
clone size: once
J gene: TRBJ2-7
V gene: TRBV11-2
CDR3 DNA: TGTGCCAGCAGCTGGGACAGGGGGCGATACGAGCAGTACTTC
CDR3 protein: CASSWDRGRYEQYF

D gene: NA
clone size: few
J gene: TRBJ2-2
V gene: TRBV9
CDR3 DNA: TGTGCCAGCAGCGCCCTAGACAGGAACACCGGGGAGCTGTTTTTT
CDR3 protein: CASSALDRNTGELFF

D gene: NA
clone size: once
J gene: TRBJ2-7
V gene: TRBV2
CDR3 DNA: TGTGCCAGCAGTGAAGCAGGGGGATCCACCTACGAGCAGTACTTC
CDR3 protein: CASSEAGGSTYEQYF

D gene: TRBD1
clone size: NA
J gene: TRBJ1-5
V gene: TRBV27
CDR3 DNA: TGTGCCAGCAGTTACCGGGACAGCCTTAATCAGCCCCAGCATTTT
CDR3 protein: CASSYRDSLNQPQHF

D gene: NA
clone size: NA
J gene: TRBJ1-1
V gene: TRBV5-1
CDR3 DNA: TGCGCCAGCAGCTTGGATCCCATGAACACTGAAGCTTTCTTT
CDR3 protein: CASSLDPMNTEAFF

D gene: TRBD1
clone size: NA
J gene: TRBJ1-2
V gene: TRBV5-4
CDR3 DNA: TGTGCCAGCAGCTTTGACAGGGGCAACTATGGCTACACCTTC
CDR3 protein: CASSFDRGNYGYTF

D gene: TRBD1
clone size: NA
J gene: TRBJ2-3
V gene: TRBV7-8
CDR3 DNA: TGTGCCAGTTACCGGACCCCGGGACAGGGGGCGACAGATACGCAGTATTTT
CDR3 protein: CASYRTPGQGATDTQYF